The 20 T cell receptor beta chains listed next were all sequenced from one sample in a study of blood T cell repertoires in COVID-19. The protocol was immunoSEQ multiplex PCR, while the TCRdb copy is restricted to in-frame clones and leaves out a portion. The sample holds 150,000 or so clones; roughly 82% are singletons and the top ten take roughly 15%. Sequencing used peripheral blood. Source of these receptors: a human donor with acute or convalescent COVID-19. The donor label of this sample is uncertain.

This clone occurred once. This rearrangement joins TRBV19 to TRBJ1-2; 9 positions match TRBD1. The CDR3 is 15 residues long. Germline V gene data show CDR1 as LNHDA and CDR2 as SQIVND (reference sequence). With 4 bases clipped from V and 7 bases from J, the junction kept 10 bases outside the gene matches. The CDR3 DNA is TGTGCCAGTAGTACGCCGGACAGGGGCGGTATTGGCTACACCTTC. As protein: CASSTPDRGGIGYTF.

J is TRBJ2-5 and V is TRBV10-3, with a possible D match to TRBD1 (6 bases). V lost 0 bases, J lost 4 bases, and 12 bases lay in between. Per germline, CDR1 ENHRY and CDR2 SYGVKD. The CDR3 has 15 amino acids. The CDR3 sequence is CAISESPRGVETQYF. The CDR3 coding sequence is TGTGCCATCAGTGAGTCACCCAGGGGTGTAGAGACCCAGTACTTC.

The CDR3 nucleotides read TGTGCCAGCTCGCTGGGACAGGGAAATCAGCCCCAGCATTTT. It specifies CASSLGQGNQPQHF. This sequence joins TRBV18 and TRBJ1-5, with 9 positions matching TRBD1. This CDR3 is 14 amino acids long. With 6 bases clipped from V and 4 bases from J, the junction kept 4 bases outside the gene matches. CDR1 KGHSH and CDR2 LQKENI come from the germline V gene.

The gene calls are TRBV15 and TRBJ2-5; possible D gene TRBD2, 6 bases. V was pared by 5 bases and J by 7 bases, with 11 bases between. Germline loops: CDR1 LNHNV, CDR2 YYDKDF (reference sequence). The CDR3 length is 12 residues. This CDR3 reads CATSGGMWTQYF. In DNA, the CDR3 is TGTGCCACCAGCGGGGGGATGTGGACCCAGTACTTC.

J is TRBJ2-3 and V is TRBV5-1; a possible D gene is TRBD1 (5 bases). CDR3 size: 15 residues. Trimming cost V 3 bases and J 1 base, with 12 bases left between them. The germline gives CDR1 SGHRS, CDR2 YFSETQ. CDR3 region: CASSSLQGGTDTQYF. CDR3 nucleotide sequence: TGCGCCAGCAGCTCGCTACAAGGGGGCACAGATACGCAGTATTTT.

Details on this clone: At one end the junction does not follow the germline gene, possibly because of a read error. The chain is built from TRBV2 and TRBJ1-2; D unresolved. Germline assignment: CDR1 SNHLY and CDR2 FYNNEI. The CDR3 consists of 15 residues. The CDR3 region has the DNA TGTGCCAGCAGTGGGGTACTCTACGGGGATATGGCCCGTAACTTC. As protein: CASSGVLYGDMARNF. The variable domain in full, with the rest retrieved from reference TRBV2 and TRBJ1-2, is EPEVTQTPSHQVTQMGQEVILRCVPISNHLYFYWYRQILGQKVEFLVSFYNNEISEKSEIFDDQFSVERPDGSNFTLKIRSTKLEDSAMYFCASSGVLYGDMARNFGSGTRLTVV.

Turning to this clone: Compared with germline, one end of the junction differs, possibly owing to a read error. The chain's CDR3 is CASSQARTGPGDIQYF. CDR3 DNA sequence: TGTGCCAGCAGTCAAGCTCGGACAGGGCCGGGGGACATTCAGTACTTC. The V call is TRBV6-1, the J call TRBJ2-4; 8 bases are a match to TRBD1. The CDR3 is made up of 16 amino acids. The V gene's germline CDR1 is MNHNS and CDR2 SASEGT.

V gene TRBV7-9 combines with J gene TRBJ2-3; 9 bases are shared with TRBD1. V lost 5 bases, J lost 4 bases, and 19 bases stayed unmatched. The CDR3 loop spans 19 amino acids. The V gene's germline CDR1 is SEHNR and CDR2 FQNEAQ (reference sequence). Written as DNA, the CDR3 is TGTGCCAGCAGCCAAAACGAACTCTCCGGGACAGGGTCCCCAGATACGCAGTATTTT. This codes for CASSQNELSGTGSPDTQYF.

The CDR3 region is CGCGRANTEAFF. The CDR3 DNA reads TGTGGATGTGGCAGGGCGAACACTGAAGCTTTCTTT. The rearrangement joins TRBV30 to TRBJ1-1, with D tentatively TRBD1 (5 bases). The CDR3 runs to 12 residues. Germline V gene data show CDR1 as GTSNPN and CDR2 as SVGIG (reference sequence). The full variable domain, with the rest looked up from reference TRBV30 and TRBJ1-1, is SQTIHQWPATLVQPVGSPLSLECTVEGTSNPNLYWYRQAAGRGLQLLFYSVGIGQISSEVPQNLSASRPQDRQFILSSKKLLLSDSGFYLCGCGRANTEAFFGQGTRLTVV.

J is TRBJ1-2 and V is TRBV29-1, with D maybe TRBD1 (5 bases). The CDR3 loop spans 13 amino acids. Trimming removed 3 bases from V and 4 bases from J, with 12 bases in between. The germline V gene has CDR1 SQVTM and CDR2 ANQGSEA. The CDR3 coding sequence is TGCAGCGTTGACCCCGCGCAGGGCTATGGCTACACCTTC. This gives the protein CSVDPAQGYGYTF.

The gene calls are TRBV7-2 and TRBJ1-1, with D perhaps TRBD1 (5 bases). The V and J ends lost 7 bases and 1 base respectively, with 13 bases between them. There are 14 residues in the CDR3. Germline CDR1 and CDR2: SGHTA and FQGNSA. The CDR3 loop is CASMRGAKNTEAFF. CDR3 DNA sequence: TGTGCCAGCATGCGGGGCGCGAAGAACACTGAAGCTTTCTTT.

Worth noting for this clone: The same CDR3 can be traced to other DNA sequences in this sample. The V call is TRBV2, the J call TRBJ1-1; D possibly corresponds to TRBD1 (5 bases). The V gene's germline CDR1 is SNHLY and CDR2 FYNNEI. CDR3 length: 13 residues. The V end lost 4 bases, the J end lost 1 base, and 7 bases lay between the germline ends. The CDR3 spells CASSVQANTEAFF. CDR3 bases: TGTGCCAGCAGTGTACAGGCGAACACTGAAGCTTTCTTT.

This clone was counted a single time. The V and J genes are TRBV6-4 and TRBJ2-5; D might be TRBD2 (5 bases). The CDR3 totals 15 residues. Germline assignment: CDR1 MRHNA and CDR2 SNTAGT. V was shortened by 4 bases and J by 2 bases, with 14 bases between the two germline ends. CDR3 loop: CASSVEGSPQETQYF. The CDR3 DNA follows: TGTGCCAGCAGTGTCGAGGGCAGCCCACAAGAGACCCAGTACTTC.

V and J are TRBV5-1 and TRBJ1-5; tentative D call: TRBD1 (5 bases). The germline V gene has CDR1 SGHRS and CDR2 YFSETQ. CDR3 length equals 14 residues. V lost 4 bases and J 7 bases, leaving 15 bases between the germline ends. The CDR3 loop reads CASSHVASGQPQHF. The CDR3 region has the DNA TGCGCCAGCAGCCACGTGGCGTCAGGGCAGCCCCAGCATTTT.

J is TRBJ2-7 and V is TRBV13, with 10 positions matching TRBD1. The V gene's germline CDR1 is PRHDT and CDR2 FYEKMQ (reference sequence). V lost 5 bases to trimming and J lost 1 base; unmatched junction nucleotides: 5. The CDR3 has 15 amino acids. The CDR3: CASSLGQGESYEQYF. The DNA for the CDR3 is TGTGCCAGCAGCCTCGGACAGGGGGAGTCCTACGAGCAGTACTTC. Using reference TRBV13 and TRBJ2-7 for the parts outside the CDR3, the full variable domain is AAGVIQSPRHLIKEKRETATLKCYPIPRHDTVYWYQQGPGQDPQFLISFYEKMQSDKGSIPDRFSAQQFSDYHSELNMSSLELGDSALYFCASSLGQGESYEQYFGPGTRLTVT.

In DNA form, the CDR3 reads TGCGCCAGCAGCGAACCGACAGGGCAGAACACCGGGGAGCTGTTTTTT. As protein: CASSEPTGQNTGELFF. This sequence joins TRBV5-1 and TRBJ2-2, with 7 bases fitting TRBD1. In germline, CDR1 is SGHRS, CDR2 YFSETQ. This CDR3 is 16 amino acids long. V shed 4 bases and J 1 base; nucleotides not matched to a gene: 7.

The gene calls are TRBV10-3 and TRBJ1-2; a possible D gene is TRBD1 (6 bases). Germline CDR1 and CDR2: ENHRY and SYGVKD. There are 17 residues in the CDR3. The ends were cut back, 5 bases at V and 2 bases at J, with 21 bases in the middle. The CDR3 sequence is CAISPSAEQGLNYGYTF. CDR3 sequence (DNA): TGTGCCATCAGTCCAAGCGCGGAACAGGGCCTAAACTATGGCTACACCTTC.

V usage is TRBV7-2 and J usage is TRBJ2-1, with 9 positions matching TRBD2. The length of the CDR3 is 15 residues. Germline trimming cut 4 bases from V and 9 bases from J; bases unmatched to any gene: 10. Germline CDR1 is SGHTA and CDR2 is FQGNSA. The CDR3 bases are TGTGCCAGCAGCTCGCGGGGGGGCCAGGTCGCTGAGCAGTTCTTC. This gives the protein CASSSRGGQVAEQFF. Combining the CDR3 with reference TRBV7-2 and TRBJ2-1 gives the whole variable domain GAGVSQSPSNKVTEKGKDVELRCDPISGHTALYWYRQSLGQGLEFLIYFQGNSAPDKSGLPSDRFSAERTGGSVSTLTIQRTQQEDSAVYLCASSSRGGQVAEQFFGPGTRLTVL.

This rearrangement joins TRBV7-9 to TRBJ1-2, with 10 bases lining up with TRBD1. The CDR3 sequence is 15 residues long. After removal of 6 bases from V and 4 bases from J, the junction contained 8 bases not matched to a gene. CDR1 is SEHNR, CDR2 FQNEAQ, per germline (reference sequence). CDR3 sequence reads: CASRPDRGPLYGYTF. For the CDR3, the DNA is TGTGCCAGCAGACCAGACAGGGGGCCTCTCTATGGCTACACCTTC.

V is TRBV19 and J is TRBJ2-1; the match to TRBD2 covers 9 bases. The CDR3 is 15 amino acids. With 3 bases clipped from V and 2 bases from J, the junction kept 2 bases outside the gene matches. Germline V CDR1 and CDR2: LNHDA, SQIVND (reference sequence). The CDR3 protein is CASSIAGGAYNEQFF. The CDR3 DNA is TGTGCCAGTAGTATTGCGGGGGGGGCCTACAATGAGCAGTTCTTC.